These 13 T cell receptor beta chains originate from one sample sequenced in a study of T cells after yellow fever vaccination. One entry per CDR3 protein results from TCRdb running MiXCR on the 5' RACE reads. The sample has 450,000 to 550,000 distinct CDR3 sequences; 21% are singletons. The sequences come from PBMCs, collected 21 days after the first yellow fever vaccination. The source is a young man who received the YFV17D yellow fever vaccine.

In its sample, this clonotype was seen a few times. This sequence joins TRBV19 and TRBJ2-1; D may match TRBD1 or TRBD2 (5 bases each). V was shortened by 7 bases and J by 6 bases, with 19 bases between the two germline ends. CDR1 is LNHDA and CDR2 is SQIVND in the germline V gene (reference sequence). The CDR3 length is 15 residues. In DNA, the CDR3 is TGTGCCAGTACCATCGGGGCCCCCCGGAGCAATGAGCAGTTCTTC. Encoded protein: CASTIGAPRSNEQFF.

CDR3 region: CSARDPFSRGGRSGELFF. The CDR3 region has the DNA TGCAGTGCTAGAGACCCCTTTTCGCGGGGGGGCCGAAGTGGGGAGCTGTTTTTT. This rearrangement joins TRBV20-1 to TRBJ2-2; 9 nucleotides align to TRBD2. The CDR3 contains 18 residues. Looked up from germline, CDR1 is DFQATT and CDR2 is SNEGSKA (reference sequence). V was clipped by 0 bases and J by 8 bases; unmatched bases: 16.

This clonotype was observed a few times. The chain joins TRBV11-2 to TRBJ2-5, with 7 bases that match TRBD2. The V and J ends lost 2 bases and 7 bases, in that order; junction bases with no gene match: 10. Per the germline V gene, CDR1 is SGHAT and CDR2 is FQNNGV. There are 15 residues in the CDR3. The CDR3 is CASSLTPGGERTQYF. CDR3 bases: TGTGCCAGCAGCTTAACCCCTGGGGGGGAACGGACCCAGTACTTC.

V usage is TRBV7-2 and J usage is TRBJ2-3; either TRBD1 or TRBD2 may supply D (5 bases each). Germline loops: CDR1 SGHTA, CDR2 FQGNSA. V was clipped by 5 bases and J by 7 bases, with 10 bases between them. The CDR3 has 12 amino acids. In DNA, the CDR3 is TGTGCCAGCAGCCGGGACGGAAATACGCAGTATTTT. Translation: CASSRDGNTQYF.

This clonotype has ten or more counts. The chain has TRBV5-1 and TRBJ1-1; 7 bases agree with TRBD1. Trimming removed 4 bases from V and 2 bases from J; junction bases left unmatched: 11. The CDR3 covers 16 residues. Germline CDR1 reads SGHRS; CDR2 reads YFSETQ. The CDR3: CASSPWTGLRNTEAFF. The CDR3 bases are TGCGCCAGCAGCCCCTGGACAGGTCTGAGAAACACTGAAGCTTTCTTT.

This clonotype was counted at least ten times. The chain joins TRBV5-1 to TRBJ2-7; D may correspond to TRBD1 or TRBD2 (6 bases each). CDR1 is SGHRS, CDR2 YFSETQ, per germline. Trimming removed 5 bases at V and 2 bases at J, with 17 bases between. The CDR3 has 15 residues. The CDR3 is CASSWGAGEAYEQYV. CDR3 DNA sequence: TGCGCCAGCAGTTGGGGGGCAGGGGAGGCCTACGAGCAGTACGTC.

The V gene is TRBV3-1, the J gene TRBJ2-3; D ambiguous. Trimming cost V 4 bases and J 2 bases, with 13 bases left between them. The CDR3 contains 15 residues. Germline-derived CDR1 and CDR2 are LGHDT and YNNKEL (reference sequence). This CDR3 is CASSPRIYYTDTQYF. The CDR3 coding sequence is TGTGCCAGCAGCCCCCGAATTTACTACACAGATACGCAGTATTTT.

Many counts were recorded for this clonotype. The V gene is TRBV24-1, the J gene TRBJ2-7; 9 bases are shared with TRBD1. Germline assignment: CDR1 KGHDR and CDR2 SFDVKD. V was clipped by 10 bases and J by 4 bases; unmatched bases: 13. The CDR3 is 15 residues long. This CDR3 is CATPTRDRVGYEQYV. The CDR3 nucleotides read TGTGCCACTCCCACCCGGGACAGGGTAGGGTACGAGCAGTACGTC.

This chain connects TRBV11-2 to TRBJ2-5; D gene unclear. Trimming removed 5 bases at V and 7 bases at J, with 17 bases between. The germline gives CDR1 SGHAT, CDR2 FQNNGV. The CDR3 length is 14 residues. The CDR3 DNA reads as TGTGCCAGCAGCCGTCCGGCCCCCCCACGGACCCAGTACTTC. This gives the protein CASSRPAPPRTQYF.

This clonotype was detected a few times. The chain couples TRBV6-5 to TRBJ2-1; 11 bases are a match to TRBD2. V lost 2 bases to trimming and J lost 2 bases; unmatched junction nucleotides: 8. The CDR3 has 18 residues. Germline assignment: CDR1 MNHEY and CDR2 SVGAGI. The CDR3 reads CASSYESSGGIPYNEQFF. In nucleotides, the CDR3 is TGTGCCAGCAGTTACGAGTCTAGCGGGGGGATACCCTACAATGAGCAGTTCTTC.

The chain employs TRBV4-3 and TRBJ2-1, with D possibly being TRBD2 (6 bases). V lost 0 bases, J lost 0 bases, and 12 bases lay in between. Germline V gives CDR1 LGHNA, CDR2 YSLEER. The CDR3 covers 17 residues. CDR3 sequence: CASSQEVGGDSYNEQFF. The DNA of the CDR3 is TGCGCCAGCAGCCAAGAGGTCGGCGGGGACTCCTACAATGAGCAGTTCTTC.

The V gene is TRBV9, the J gene TRBJ1-2; TRBD1 agrees at 7 bases. This CDR3 contains 14 residues. The junction had 8 bases not matched to a gene; V was cut back by 3 bases and J by 6 bases. Germline assignment: CDR1 SGDLS and CDR2 YYNGEE. The DNA of the CDR3 is TGTGCCAGCAGCGCGCTCAGGACAGGACATGGCTACACCTTC. It is translated as CASSALRTGHGYTF. Together with reference TRBV9 and TRBJ1-2, the CDR3 gives the full variable domain: DSGVTQTPKHLITATGQRVTLRCSPRSGDLSVYWYQQSLDQGLQFLIQYYNGEERAKGNILERFSAQQFPDLHSELNLSSLELGDSALYFCASSALRTGHGYTFGSGTRLTVV.

The sample holds a few counts of this clonotype. The chain uses TRBV12-3 or TRBV12-4 and TRBJ2-1; D not resolved. Trimming took 3 bases from V and 3 from J, leaving 12 bases between them. This CDR3 is built from 15 residues. The CDR3 here is CASSFGRPIYNEQFF. The DNA of the CDR3 is TGTGCCAGCAGTTTCGGACGGCCGATCTACAATGAGCAGTTCTTC.